The present T cell receptor (beta chain) was sequenced within a study of blood T cell repertoires in COVID-19 (dated by TCRdb to about 2020). Study-level background: Collaborator samples came from the United States, Italy and Spain and covered acute and convalescent phases of COVID-19. Where HLA class I and class II types were available, the types were taken from metadata supplied by the sample provider, not from assay-based typing. Subjects who had been exposed to COVID-19, were actively infected with it, or had recovered from it provided the deeply sampled blood TCRbeta repertoires that made up the dataset. Nearly every sample came with metadata listing a de-identified subject ID, COVID-19 status, age in years and sex. The material from the prospective study consisted of cDNA or gDNA derived from T cells, B-cell-depleted T cells, or PBMCs. The repertoires were released in a freely available public database meant as a resource for research on the immune response to SARS-CoV-2. Samples came from the ongoing ImmuneRACE study (first 160 participants) plus 1,254 subjects from 6 global collaborators.

One collaborating source in Seattle enrolled patients during active infection and followed them longitudinally through the course of disease. The collaborating institutions used their own protocols to collect whole blood in K2EDTA tubes. For TCRbeta analysis, collaborators shipped samples in one of three forms: frozen whole blood, isolated PBMCs, or DNA extracted from either of those sample types. On the study overall, not on this receptor specifically: The quantity of clinical and demographic metadata differed by source and by participant and was supplied without curation.

TCRbeta CDR3 regions were amplified from genomic DNA using the immunoSEQ Assay, a bias-controlled multiplex PCR. On the authors' methods: Nucleated cell counts per sample were estimated from amplification of reference gene primers within the assay. To quantify the absolute abundance of each unique TCRbeta CDR3 rearrangement, sequence reads were collapsed and filtered. For each sample, productive Simpson clonality was calculated as the square root of Simpson's diversity index over productive rearrangements. TCRdb took over this immuneACCESS table, retaining in-frame rearrangements with V and J assigned. Such tables are incomplete; in checked studies, under half of the missing clones stem from an unresolved V gene, and the remainder is unexplained. V, J and clone size were drawn from that table, and D and trimming were deduced from the DNA. The sample table records 55,000 to 75,000 clones; around 77% of these occur just once. Together, the top ten hold around 4.8% of the sample.

As for this clone: It has no known antigen specificity. No base-level quality is on record; no much larger clone is a single base apart.

As encoded in the germline V gene, CDR1 is MGHRA while CDR2 is YSYEKL. The CDR3 contains 15 residues, cysteine and phenylalanine counted. Just the 45-base CDR3 DNA is kept, in frame starting at base 1. V gives up 0 bases and J gives up 4 bases, and the segment between their germline ends measures 12 bases. The sample comprised peripheral blood. The TCR originated in a woman in her sixties or seventies with COVID-19, enrolled during active disease. The chain is encoded by TRBV4-1 joined to TRBJ1-2; the D gene lacks a confident call. The CDR3 is CASSQDRGASYGYTF. Read as DNA, the sequence is TGCGCCAGCAGCCAAGATCGGGGAGCCAGCTATGGCTACACCTTC.